The entry below gives a single T cell receptor beta chain sequence along with its context. Blood samples were obtained at baseline, cycle 4 day 1, and cycle 7 day 1. Germline V gene lookup returns CDR1 MNHEY and CDR2 SMNVEV (reference sequence). V was cut by 4 bases and J by 2 bases, with 21 bases left in between. The CDR3 is 19 amino acids. This entry is derived from a study of OX40 agonist ivuxolimab in advanced cancers. Study at large: Dose-escalation patients were diagnosed with hepatocellular carcinoma, melanoma, renal cell cancer or head and neck cancer.

TCRdb keeps only in-frame clones here, not all; method: immunoSEQ multiplex PCR. In the table there are 33,000 or so clones, 80% to 90% of which are singletons. The chain has TRBV27 and TRBJ1-6; the D gene is possibly TRBD1 (6 bases). The material was CD4+ or CD8+ T cells sorted from blood, obtained in a trial of the OX40 agonist ivuxolimab. The sequence came from an adult with an advanced solid tumor such as melanoma, head and neck, liver or kidney cancer. The CDR3 sequence is CASSSLGPTGRAYNSPLHF. Here the CDR3 DNA reads TGTGCCAGCAGTTCCCTGGGGCCTACAGGGAGGGCCTATAATTCACCCCTCCACTTT.